The TCR beta chain under discussion was sequenced for a study of lung T cells in sarcoidosis with Löfgren's syndrome. This clonotype was found many times. The antigen remains unidentified. CDR1 is DFQATT, CDR2 SNEGSKA, per germline (reference sequence). CDR3 length: 13 amino acids. Trimming stripped 0 bases from V and 8 bases from J, with 12 bases between. Findings of the study overall: TRBV2 was the preferred pairing partner of TRAV12-1, with similar CDR3s. The most expanded V genes in Löfgren's patients were reportedly TRAV12-1 and TRBV2. Multiple Löfgren's syndrome patients reportedly shared TRAV12-1 and TRBV2 CDR3 motifs, suggesting public CD4+ TCRs.

In TCRdb, the reads were re-called with MiXCR into one record per CDR3 protein. The table includes some 65,000 distinct CDR3 sequences, less than 25% detected once. The chain links TRBV20-1 to TRBJ2-3; D remains unclear. Sequencing used CD4+ T cells from PBMCs. The TCR comes from a human donor with sarcoidosis (Löfgren's syndrome or another form), or a control subject (not recorded which). The CDR3 here is CSARDRVVGTQYF. The DNA for the CDR3 is TGCAGTGCTAGAGATAGGGTCGTAGGTACGCAGTATTTT.